The 20 T cell receptor beta chains below were found in one sample sequenced in a study of cytomegalovirus exposure and HLA in healthy donors. PCR involved 60 Vbeta and 13 Jbeta primers. TCRdb keeps only in-frame clones here, not all; method: immunoSEQ multiplex PCR. The data hold about 62,000 clones, with over 60% observed a single time. The sequencing input was PBMCs. Receptors originate from a woman between 25 and 40 years old in good health and CMV-seronegative.

The V call is TRBV2, the J call TRBJ2-1; possible D gene TRBD2, 6 bases. Trimming took off 7 bases at V and 5 bases at J, with 12 bases between the two ends. The CDR3 consists of 13 residues. Germline V CDR1 and CDR2: SNHLY, FYNNEI. The CDR3 is CASNIAANNEQFF. The CDR3 coding sequence is TGTGCCAGCAATATAGCGGCTAACAATGAGCAGTTCTTC. Filled out from reference TRBV2 and TRBJ2-1, the complete variable domain reads EPEVTQTPSHQVTQMGQEVILRCVPISNHLYFYWYRQILGQKVEFLVSFYNNEISEKSEIFDDQFSVERPDGSNFTLKIRSTKLEDSAMYFCASNIAANNEQFFGPGTRLTVL.

CDR3 in amino acids: CASSPRGTEAYNEQFF. In nucleotides, the CDR3 is TGTGCCAGCAGCCCGAGGGGGACGGAGGCTTACAATGAGCAGTTCTTC. The rearrangement uses TRBV7-8 and TRBJ2-1; D is perhaps TRBD1 (6 bases). V lost 5 bases and J lost 4, with 18 bases in between. The CDR3 is 16 amino acids. Looked up from germline, CDR1 is SGHVS and CDR2 is FQNEAQ.

This clone was seen a few times. This rearrangement joins TRBV27 to TRBJ2-2; D is perhaps TRBD2 (5 bases). CDR3 size: 15 residues. Looked up from germline, CDR1 is MNHEY and CDR2 is SMNVEV (reference sequence). The V end was cut by 0 bases, the J end by 6 bases, with 11 bases between. As DNA, the CDR3 is TGTGCCAGCAGTTTATCGGCTAGCCAATCCGGGGAGCTGTTTTTT. It codes for CASSLSASQSGELFF.

The rearrangement joins TRBV29-1 to TRBJ2-2, with D unresolved. Germline V gene sequence: CDR1 SQVTM, CDR2 ANQGSEA. CDR3 size: 12 residues. With 7 bases removed from V and 2 bases from J, the gap between germline ends came to 8 bases. CDR3 amino acids: CSAPHNTGELFF. In DNA form, the CDR3 reads TGCAGCGCTCCACATAACACCGGGGAGCTGTTTTTT.

The rearrangement links TRBV30 to TRBJ2-7, with a tentative D call TRBD1 (6 bases). The CDR3 runs to 12 residues. V was clipped by 8 bases and J by 4 bases, with 15 bases between them. Germline V lookup: CDR1 GTSNPN, CDR2 SVGIG (reference sequence). CDR3 coding DNA: TGTGCCCTGCAACAGGGTGTATACGAGCAGTACTTC. This gives the protein CALQQGVYEQYF.

Of note for this clone: The junction does not match germline at one end; this may be a read error. V gene TRBV7-7 combines with J gene TRBJ2-5; possible D gene TRBD2, 6 bases. The CDR3 is made up of 15 amino acids. Germline values: CDR1 SSHAT, CDR2 FNYEAQ (reference sequence). CDR3 DNA: TGTGCTAGCAGCTTTCTCCACCCGGCGGGGGAGACCCAGTACTTC. Protein product: CASSFLHPAGETQYF.

This clone has just one count. The V call is TRBV11-1, the J call TRBJ2-1; 8 bases agree with TRBD1. CDR3 size: 15 residues. V shed 5 bases and J 2 bases; nucleotides not matched to a gene: 5. CDR1 and CDR2 from the germline V gene are SGHAT and FQDESV (reference sequence). The CDR3 bases are TGTGCCAGCAGCCGCGACAGGGGCCCCTACAATGAGCAGTTCTTC. This translates into CASSRDRGPYNEQFF.

The chain links TRBV7-8 to TRBJ2-3; TRBD2 is a possible D gene (6 bases). Germline V gene sequence: CDR1 SGHVS, CDR2 FQNEAQ. CDR3 size: 17 residues. Trimming shortened V by 6 bases and J by 3 bases, and 22 bases separated the two germline ends. The chain's CDR3 is CASRFRGPGEGTDTQYF. For the CDR3, the DNA is TGTGCCAGCAGGTTTCGCGGCCCGGGAGAAGGTACAGATACGCAGTATTTT.

The chain joins TRBV7-9 to TRBJ2-1, with TRBD2 matching 9 bases. Germline V lookup: CDR1 SEHNR, CDR2 FQNEAQ (reference sequence). Trimming removed 1 base from V and 8 bases from J; junction bases left unmatched: 6. This CDR3 is built from 15 residues. CDR3 nucleotide sequence: TGTGCCAGCAGCTTAGGGGGCGGGAGGGCCGATGAGCAGTTCTTC. This translates into CASSLGGGRADEQFF.

V gene TRBV30 combines with J gene TRBJ2-3; D remains unclear. CDR1 is GTSNPN and CDR2 is SVGIG in the germline V gene (reference sequence). CDR3 size: 13 residues. Trimming left V 4 bases short and J 7 bases short, with 15 bases between. CDR3 amino acids: CAWNDDTSNTQYF. CDR3 DNA: TGTGCCTGGAACGATGATACATCCAATACGCAGTATTTT.

This clone showed up just a few times. The chain joins TRBV27 to TRBJ1-1, with D perhaps matching TRBD1 (6 bases). The CDR3 loop spans 15 amino acids. Germline assignment: CDR1 MNHEY and CDR2 SMNVEV (reference sequence). Deletions cut 5 bases from V and 1 base from J, with 14 bases between. CDR3 nucleotides: TGTGCCAGCAGTACCACACAGGGCAGGAACACTGAAGCTTTCTTT. This translates into CASSTTQGRNTEAFF.

This clone was seen more than once but under ten times. The chain joins TRBV5-6 to TRBJ1-3; D is possibly TRBD1 (5 bases). The CDR3 covers 14 residues. V shed 0 bases and J shed 3 bases, with 7 bases lying between them. Germline-derived CDR1 and CDR2 are SGHDT and YYEEEE. The CDR3 DNA follows: TGTGCCAGCAGCTTGGAAAGGGGTGGAAACACCATATATTTT. Encoded protein: CASSLERGGNTIYF.

The CDR3 region has the DNA TGTGCCAGCACGTGGCGGGGGAGGAATTCACCCCTCCACTTT. Amino acid sequence: CASTWRGRNSPLHF. The chain links TRBV7-2 to TRBJ1-6, with a possible D match to TRBD1 (5 bases). The CDR3 contains 14 residues. V lost 7 bases and J 7 bases, leaving 14 bases between the germline ends. The germline gives CDR1 SGHTA, CDR2 FQGNSA.

This clone was seen a handful of times. V is TRBV7-6 and J is TRBJ2-5; a weak D match, TRBD2 (7 bases). Trimming took off 1 base at V and 4 bases at J, with 13 bases between the two ends. Germline V lookup: CDR1 SGHVS, CDR2 FNYEAQ. This CDR3 comprises 15 residues. For the CDR3, the DNA is TGTGCCAGCAGCTTAGACCCCGGGGGGCGAGAGACCCAGTACTTC. This gives the protein CASSLDPGGRETQYF.

The J gene is TRBJ1-4, the V gene TRBV4-1; 9 bases are a match to TRBD1. CDR1 is MGHRA and CDR2 is YSYEKL in the germline V gene. Unmatched junction bases numbered 26, after V lost 5 bases and J lost 7 bases. CDR3 length: 21 amino acids. The CDR3 sequence is CASSSRLFGGGQGALGEKLFF. CDR3 DNA sequence: TGCGCCAGCAGCTCCCGCCTCTTCGGGGGGGGACAGGGTGCCTTAGGTGAAAAACTGTTTTTT.

This clone was detected only a few times. This sequence joins TRBV12-5 and TRBJ1-1; possibly TRBD1 for D (6 bases). CDR1 LGHNT and CDR2 FRNRAP come from the germline V gene. Deletions cut 1 base from V and 0 bases from J, with 18 bases between. The CDR3 consists of 18 residues. The CDR3 sequence is CASGLASGGLGVNTEAFF. DNA of the CDR3: TGTGCTAGTGGTTTGGCGTCCGGGGGGCTTGGGGTGAACACTGAAGCTTTCTTT.

CDR3 nucleotide sequence: TGTGCCAGCAGCCGCCAGGGACTCCTACAAGAGACCCAGTACTTC. Its protein is CASSRQGLLQETQYF. The rearrangement links TRBV11-1 to TRBJ2-5; a possible D gene is TRBD2 (6 bases). Between the trimmed V and J ends, which lost 5 bases and 2 bases, there was a span of 15 bases. Germline CDR1 reads SGHAT; CDR2 reads FQDESV (reference sequence). The CDR3 consists of 15 residues.

The V and J genes are TRBV6-1 and TRBJ2-7; 7 nucleotides line up with TRBD1. The CDR3 runs 16 residues. The trim removed 2 bases at V and 3 bases at J, leaving 10 bases unmatched. The germline V gene has CDR1 MNHNS and CDR2 SASEGT. CDR3 bases: TGTGCCAGCAGTGAAAGTCGGCCGGGACAGAACTACGAGCAGTACGTC. Its protein product is CASSESRPGQNYEQYV.

The table lists this clone with a count of one. The V gene is TRBV5-5, the J gene TRBJ1-1, with D perhaps TRBD1 (5 bases). Germline lookup yields CDR1 SGHKS and CDR2 YYEKEE (reference sequence). Trimming took 3 bases from V and 0 from J, leaving 15 bases between them. The CDR3 sequence is 16 residues long. CDR3: CASSSKTDFMNTEAFF. CDR3 DNA: TGTGCCAGCAGCTCTAAGACAGATTTCATGAACACTGAAGCTTTCTTT.

The chain carries TRBV27 and TRBJ1-5, with a tentative D call TRBD1 (6 bases). Trimming pared 6 bases from V and 7 bases from J, leaving 13 bases between. CDR1 and CDR2 from the germline V gene are MNHEY and SMNVEV (reference sequence). This CDR3 contains 13 residues. CDR3 protein: CASSLQGRQPQHF. DNA of the CDR3: TGTGCCAGCAGCTTACAGGGTCGGCAGCCCCAGCATTTT.